Sequencing of this T cell receptor beta chain was carried out in a study of shared clonotypes between healthy human individuals. Sequenced by immunoSEQ multiplex PCR; TCRdb stores in-frame clones only, minus some. Among about 1.1 million clones listed, roughly 74% were seen once. The clonotype comes from a man aged 18 to 30 in good health. Some clones in this sample may be carry-over from other donors' samples. The sample consisted of memory CD4+ T cells from PBMCs. Subset in this sample: CD45RA-negative fraction.

Here the CDR3 DNA reads TGTGCCAGTAGTCGATCTTGGGGGACAGGGAGTTCCTATGGCTACACCTTC. Residues: CASSRSWGTGSSYGYTF. The J gene is TRBJ1-2, the V gene TRBV19, with 9 bases matching TRBD1. The CDR3 has 17 residues. Germline values: CDR1 LNHDA, CDR2 SQIVND (reference sequence). V was pared by 5 bases and J by 4 bases, with 14 bases of the junction left unmatched.